This T cell receptor (beta chain) is from a study of T and B cells in COVID-19 patients. Looking at the study overall: The recovered patients had mostly mild to moderate COVID-19 with outpatient management. Study observations and caveats: Patients with COVID-19 reportedly showed strongly skewed T cell receptor beta variable and joining gene usage.

Germline-derived CDR1 and CDR2 are SEHNR and FQNEAQ (reference sequence). The CDR3 extends over 12 amino acids. The germline V and J ends were trimmed by 5 bases and 9 bases, with 14 bases remaining between them. BIOMED2 TRB-A/B primer pools were used in multiplex TRB PCR. MiXCR, run by TCRdb on the multiplex PCR reads, gives a single entry per CDR3 protein. The sample contains approximately 3,000 distinct CDR3 sequences, under 25% of which appear only once. From blood, about 250-500 ng of genomic DNA served as TRB template. This clonotype is deemed medium-sized. No antigen is known for it. Sequences were obtained from blood. The TCR originated in a human donor with active COVID-19. The rearrangement joins TRBV7-9 to TRBJ2-7; D is perhaps TRBD1 (6 bases). DNA for the CDR3: TGTGCCAGCAGCCCACCACAGGGCCTGCAGTACTTC. Translating gives CASSPPQGLQYF.